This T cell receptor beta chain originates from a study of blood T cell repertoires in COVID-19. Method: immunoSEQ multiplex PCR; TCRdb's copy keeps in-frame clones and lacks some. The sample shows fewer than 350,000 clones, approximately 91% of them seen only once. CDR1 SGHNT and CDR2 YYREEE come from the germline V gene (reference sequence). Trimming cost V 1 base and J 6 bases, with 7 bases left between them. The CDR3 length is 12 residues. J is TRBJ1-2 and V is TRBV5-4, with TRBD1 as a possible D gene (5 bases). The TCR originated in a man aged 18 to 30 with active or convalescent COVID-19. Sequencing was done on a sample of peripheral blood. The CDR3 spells CASSLSGNGYTF. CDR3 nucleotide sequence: TGTGCCAGCAGCTTGTCAGGGAATGGCTACACCTTC. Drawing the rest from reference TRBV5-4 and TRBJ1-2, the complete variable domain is ETGVTQSPTHLIKTRGQQVTLRCSSQSGHNTVSWYQQALGQGPQFIFQYYREEENGRGNFPPRFSGLQFPNYSSELNVNALELDDSALYLCASSLSGNGYTFGSGTRLTVV.